This T cell receptor (beta chain) was obtained from a study of cytomegalovirus exposure and HLA in healthy donors listed by TCRdb under 2017. Study-wide context: An earlier analysis of several hundred of the donors reported 250 to 300 Gb of sequence data and around 120 million unique TCR beta sequences from 150 million to 200 million T cells. About 320 gigabases of sequencing data and 80 million or so unique TCR sequences were included in an early release covering several hundred HLA-typed donors. Of the roughly 400 genotyped donors, approximately 82% fell in the genetic ancestry cluster associated with self-reported Caucasian donors. The study aimed to test whether signatures of past pathogen exposure could be identified by cataloging public T cell receptors. The study used immunosequencing to profile the T cell repertoires of 600 to 850 subjects and linked those repertoires to cytomegalovirus serostatus. Along with the roughly 670-subject first cohort, a separate validation cohort of over a hundred different subjects was used. To predict cytomegalovirus infection status, the study combined high-throughput TCR immunosequencing, statistical association of individual TCRs with disease status, and machine learning. To study patterns of TCR occurrence, a later analysis re-analyzed previously published TCR beta repertoires from 666 donors and added high-resolution HLA genotyping. The later analysis used no new phenotypic data to find candidate immune exposures, relying instead on TCR beta sequences and their occurrence across donors. An earlier analysis of several hundred of the donors used high-throughput TCR beta sequencing to judge whether each TCR beta V gene segment behaved as functional or pseudogenic. Donor age, sex, ethnicity and CMV serostatus were compiled together with the repertoire data. A later genetic analysis took genome-wide SNP genotypes for about 55% of the roughly 670 donors and used that subset as a discovery cohort. Every repertoire in the discovery cohort had been generated on one and the same sequencing platform. Class I and class II HLA loci were covered by the typing at four-digit resolution. Typing coverage differed by locus: A, B, C, DRB1 and DQB1 were typed in roughly 620-630 donors, DQA1 in 500 to 550, DPA1 in 606, and DPB1 in 450 to 490. Roughly 5 DR-DQ haplotypes were treated as single units for association and clustering because of strong linkage in the cohort. Among some 410 genotyped donors of the cohort, an average of around 250,000 unique TCR beta nucleotide sequences was sequenced per donor, of which about 18% were non-productive. Overall results and qualifications from the work: The earlier analysis of a few hundred of the donors excluded some 15 rarely observed V segments, including chromosome 9 orphons, because counts were too low. Compared with the approximately 670-donor mean, donors in an Asian-associated ancestry cluster had fewer N-insertions in productive TCRs, according to a later genetic analysis. In this cohort, only TCR beta chains were sequenced, and detectable features were limited by the absence of alpha or paired-chain data. When HLA alleles, especially DR and DQ, strongly co-occurred, attributing TCR associations to individual alleles was difficult. Because some donors lacked HLA typing at each locus, the association tests relied only on the typed subset. The study gave a list of roughly 150 TCR beta chains associated with cytomegalovirus. The authors suggested that the approach could potentially be extended to other disease states and immunological phenotypes. Three of the identified cytomegalovirus-associated TCR beta chains were confirmed in vitro to be specific for cytomegalovirus antigens. In both the original and validation cohorts, the classifier was reported to diagnose cytomegalovirus status with high specificity and sensitivity. The 87-base-pair reads could not distinguish some IMGT-functional V segments, including TRBV6-2 and TRBV6-3, so those segments were excluded. According to a later analysis, TCR association rates differed among HLA loci, with DRB1 alleles showing the most associated TCRs and HLA-C alleles showing the fewest. The presence/absence analyses assumed that sequencing depth was roughly uniform across donors, and that assumption may not be true. Most TCR sequences were seen in very few donors, while some public TCRs were found in many individuals. A further reported finding was that TCR beta sequences accurately predicted the HLA-A and HLA-B alleles for most subjects in the first cohort. A cluster of highly shared sequence variants was judged likely to represent a technical artifact of the sequencing pipeline. The only immune exposure information available for the cohort was CMV serostatus. A later analysis found that most CMV-associated TCR beta chains appeared HLA-restricted, with HLA associations seemingly driven largely by CMV exposure. In a later analysis, HLA-associated TCR beta chains were found to be more clonally expanded and to have lower generation probabilities than equally common non-associated chains. An association between a missense DCLRE1C variant and V-gene and J-gene trimming of TCR beta chains was found in a later genetic analysis and replicated in an independent cohort. Broadly in line with IMGT annotations, most TCR beta V segments showed up in productive rearrangements about 87% or about 30% of the time in an earlier analysis of roughly 590 of the donors. In a later analysis, around 15,000 TCR beta sequences were associated with specific HLA alleles at a false discovery rate of 0.05. Linkage disequilibrium might explain the correlated functional status among segregating V segments, but an unknown experimental factor could not be ruled out. In a later analysis, several top co-occurrence clusters were reported to appear linked to parvovirus B19, influenza, CMV and Epstein-Barr virus.

Library generation was performed with the immunoSEQ multiplex PCR assay. The multiplex PCR relied on a mix of 60 forward primers for TCR Vbeta segments and 13 reverse primers for TCR Jbeta segments. A multiplex PCR assay on genomic DNA amplified the CDR3 region of rearranged TCR beta genes. The Illumina HiSeq System was used to sequence the amplified TCR beta libraries as 87-base-pair reads. The authors' analysis ran thus. A later analysis tallied 75 million to 85 million unique TCR beta chains across the approximately 670 repertoires, and some 12 million of those chains were shared by two or more donors. Raw reads were error-corrected and collapsed into unique sequences by a nearest-neighbor algorithm in which closely related sequences were merged to remove PCR and sequencing errors. V, D and J gene segments were assigned by aligning CDR3 sequences to IMGT reference sequences. For a sequence to be retained, a match of at least six nucleotides was required to both a V gene segment and a J gene segment. A rearrangement counted as productive if the CDR3 had no stop codons and remained in frame with V and J, and every other rearrangement counted as non-productive. Following IMGT convention, CDR3 was defined as the stretch from the second conserved V-encoded cysteine up to the conserved J-encoded phenylalanine. The earlier analysis of about 590 of the donors excluded sequences that lacked an unambiguous match to a single V gene segment. An earlier analysis of around 600 of the donors classified V segments as functional when productive rearrangements were above 56.7% and as segregating when the standard deviation between donors was above 5%. To diagnose cytomegalovirus status from the catalog of TCR beta chain sequences, a statistical classification framework was built. V and J gene assignment, in a later analysis, came from comparing TCR nucleotide sequences with IMGT/GENE-DB human TR gene sequences. The TCRdist pipeline was used in a later analysis to assign CDR3 sequences and most-parsimonious VDJ recombination scenarios. In a later analysis, every TCR beta chain was defined by the combination of its CDR3 amino acid sequence and its V-gene family, and reads without a unique V-gene family were dropped. In a later analysis, 550 to 650 highly shared, low-generation-probability nucleotide sequences were removed to address suspected cross-contamination and a sequencing artifact. For each public chain, a later analysis derived a clonal expansion index from normalized ranks of inferred template counts within each repertoire. Generation probabilities in a later analysis came from a VDJ recombination model fitted to out-of-frame rearrangements, and those results were checked against IGoR. In a later analysis, TCR-TCR, TCR-HLA and TCR-CMV co-occurrence was scored with hypergeometric tests, and a repertoire-size bias correction was applied to TCR pairs. In a later analysis, false discovery rates were estimated by permuting HLA or CMV assignments 20 times. A later analysis grouped co-occurring TCRs with DBSCAN, adding TCRdist sequence similarity when clustering within HLA-allele-positive subsets. Co-occurrence clustering excluded repertoires with fewer than 30,000 or more than 120,000 public chains, plus five with anomalous nucleotide sharing. Here the immuneACCESS table is served through TCRdb, limited to in-frame sequences with V and J called. Missing clones are a known gap in these copies; in checked studies unresolved V genes cover under half, and the rest lacks a known reason. That table is the source of V, J and clone size, and D and trimming were worked out from the DNA. This sample has roughly 120,000 clones in its table, and roughly four fifths of those were observed once. The biggest ten clones account for roughly 3.3% of the sample.

The cohort was made up of 500 to 800 healthy bone marrow donors. At the time of sampling, all cohort members were nominally healthy, though unrecorded immune exposures were likely present. The donor tested CMV seropositive and was one of the 289 seropositive cohort members. Every donor gave a peripheral blood sample, and the peripheral blood mononuclear cells from that sample were used for TCR beta sequencing. Genomic DNA was extracted from the blood cell samples with the Qiagen DNeasy Blood Extraction Kit. As concerns this clone: Its antigen target is currently unknown. One base away there is no much larger clone; base qualities are not given.

From cysteine to phenylalanine, the CDR3 is 15 amino acids long. Only the CDR3 portion is preserved as DNA: 45 bases, with reading frame beginning at the first base. V is clipped by 2 bases and J by 3 bases, and the sequence between their germline boundaries is 14 bases long. The germline V gene sets CDR1 to SGDLS and CDR2 to YYNGEE. The rearrangement joined TRBV9 to TRBJ1-2; possibly the D gene is TRBD1, per 5 matching bases. The sample taken for sequencing was PBMCs. This receptor was taken from a woman aged 25 to 39 in good health and CMV-seropositive. The bases read TGTGCCAGCAGCGTGGAAATGGGGACTCACTATGGCTACACCTTC. Translation gives CASSVEMGTHYGYTF.